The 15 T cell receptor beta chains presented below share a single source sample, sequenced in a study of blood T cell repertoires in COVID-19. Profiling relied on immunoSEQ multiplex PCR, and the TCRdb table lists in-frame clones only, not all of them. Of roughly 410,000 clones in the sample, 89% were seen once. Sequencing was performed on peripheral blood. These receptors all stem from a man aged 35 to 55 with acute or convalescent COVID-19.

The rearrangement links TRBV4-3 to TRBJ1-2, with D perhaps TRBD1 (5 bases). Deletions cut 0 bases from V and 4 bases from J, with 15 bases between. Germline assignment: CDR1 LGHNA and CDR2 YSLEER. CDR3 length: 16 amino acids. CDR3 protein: CASSQDPDGRGYGYTF. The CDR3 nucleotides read TGCGCCAGCAGCCAAGATCCGGACGGGAGGGGCTATGGCTACACCTTC.

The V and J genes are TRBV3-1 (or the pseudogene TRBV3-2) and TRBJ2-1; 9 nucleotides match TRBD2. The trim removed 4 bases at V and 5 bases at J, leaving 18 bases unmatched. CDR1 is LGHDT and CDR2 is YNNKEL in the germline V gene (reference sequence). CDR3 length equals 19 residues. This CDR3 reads CASSRRTKVAGVSDNEQFF. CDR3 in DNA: TGTGCCAGCAGCCGTAGGACCAAGGTAGCGGGAGTGTCGGACAATGAGCAGTTCTTC.

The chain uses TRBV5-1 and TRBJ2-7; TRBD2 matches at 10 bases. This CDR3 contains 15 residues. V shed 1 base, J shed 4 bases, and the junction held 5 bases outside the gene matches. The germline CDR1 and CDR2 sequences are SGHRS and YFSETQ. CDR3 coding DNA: TGCGCCAGCAGCTTGAGTCTAGCGGGAGTTTACGAGCAGTACTTC. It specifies CASSLSLAGVYEQYF.

Here the CDR3 reads CASSPGGRDSPLHF. The CDR3 nucleotides are TGTGCCAGCAGTCCAGGGGGAAGGGACTCACCCCTCCACTTT. V and J are TRBV2 and TRBJ1-6, with 7 bases aligning to TRBD1. This CDR3 spans 14 amino acids. V lost 5 bases, J lost 10 bases, and 8 bases stayed unmatched. From germline, CDR1 is SNHLY and CDR2 FYNNEI.

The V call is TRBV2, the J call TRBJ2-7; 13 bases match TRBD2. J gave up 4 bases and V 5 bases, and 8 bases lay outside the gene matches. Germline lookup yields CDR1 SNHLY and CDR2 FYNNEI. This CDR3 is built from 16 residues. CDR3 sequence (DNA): TGTGCCAGCAGTTTAGGACTAGCGGGGGCGTTTTACGAGCAGTACTTC. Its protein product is CASSLGLAGAFYEQYF.

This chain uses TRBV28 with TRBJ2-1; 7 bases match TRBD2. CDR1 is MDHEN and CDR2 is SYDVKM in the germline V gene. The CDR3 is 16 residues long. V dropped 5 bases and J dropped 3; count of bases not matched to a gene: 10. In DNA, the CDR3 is TGTGCCAGCAGTAGGGACTACTCGGGTCTCTACAATGAGCAGTTCTTC. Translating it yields CASSRDYSGLYNEQFF.

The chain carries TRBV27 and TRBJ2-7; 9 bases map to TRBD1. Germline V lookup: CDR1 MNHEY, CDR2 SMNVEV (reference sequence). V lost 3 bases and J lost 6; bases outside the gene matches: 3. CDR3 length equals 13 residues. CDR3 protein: CASSLGQGGEQYF. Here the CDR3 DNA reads TGTGCCAGCAGTTTGGGACAGGGTGGCGAGCAGTACTTC.

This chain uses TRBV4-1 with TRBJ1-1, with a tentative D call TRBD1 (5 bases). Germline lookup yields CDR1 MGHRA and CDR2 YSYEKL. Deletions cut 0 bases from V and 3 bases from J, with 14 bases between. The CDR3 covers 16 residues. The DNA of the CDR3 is TGCGCCAGCAGCCAAGAGGCATCGAACAGGCACACTGAAGCTTTCTTT. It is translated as CASSQEASNRHTEAFF.

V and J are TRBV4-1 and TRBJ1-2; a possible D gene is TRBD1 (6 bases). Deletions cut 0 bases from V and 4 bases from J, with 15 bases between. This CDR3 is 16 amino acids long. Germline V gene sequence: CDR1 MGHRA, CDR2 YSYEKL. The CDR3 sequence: CASSQEGLGASYGYTF. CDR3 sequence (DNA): TGCGCCAGCAGCCAAGAAGGTCTGGGGGCGAGCTATGGCTACACCTTC.

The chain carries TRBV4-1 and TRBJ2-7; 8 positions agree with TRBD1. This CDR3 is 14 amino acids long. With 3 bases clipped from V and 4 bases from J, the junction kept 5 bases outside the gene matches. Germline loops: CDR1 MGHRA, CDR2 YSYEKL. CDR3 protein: CASSHQGARYEQYF. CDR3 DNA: TGCGCCAGCAGCCACCAGGGGGCTAGATACGAGCAGTACTTC.

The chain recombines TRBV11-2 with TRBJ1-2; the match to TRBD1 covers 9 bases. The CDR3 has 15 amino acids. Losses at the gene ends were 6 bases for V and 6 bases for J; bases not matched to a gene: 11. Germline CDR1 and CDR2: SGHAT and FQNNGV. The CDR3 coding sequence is TGTGCCAGCAGGAGACCCGGGACAGGGAAAAATGGCTACACCTTC. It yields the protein CASRRPGTGKNGYTF.

The chain's CDR3 is CASSVDGGGVYEQYF. The CDR3 DNA sequence: TGTGCCAGCAGCGTAGATGGGGGAGGGGTCTACGAGCAGTACTTC. The genes are TRBV9 and TRBJ2-7, with 7 bases lining up with TRBD2. The germline V gene has CDR1 SGDLS and CDR2 YYNGEE. The V segment lost 0 bases and the J segment 3 bases; nucleotides outside the gene matches: 6. CDR3 length equals 15 residues.

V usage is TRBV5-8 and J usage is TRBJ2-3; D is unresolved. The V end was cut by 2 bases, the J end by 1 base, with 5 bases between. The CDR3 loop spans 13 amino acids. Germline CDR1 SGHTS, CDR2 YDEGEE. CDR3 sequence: CASSFPGTDTQYF. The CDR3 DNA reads TGTGCCAGCAGCTTCCCGGGCACAGATACGCAGTATTTT.

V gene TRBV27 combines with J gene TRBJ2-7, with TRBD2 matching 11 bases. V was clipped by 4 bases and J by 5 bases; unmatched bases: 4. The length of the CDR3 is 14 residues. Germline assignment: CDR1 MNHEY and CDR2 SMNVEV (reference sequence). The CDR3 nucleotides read TGTGCCAGCAGTTCCCTAGCGGGAGGCCACGAGCAGTACTTC. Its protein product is CASSSLAGGHEQYF.

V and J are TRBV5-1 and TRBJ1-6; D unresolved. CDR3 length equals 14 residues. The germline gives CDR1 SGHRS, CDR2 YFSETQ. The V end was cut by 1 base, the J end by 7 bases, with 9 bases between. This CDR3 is CASSLTAGNSPLHF. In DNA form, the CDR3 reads TGCGCCAGCAGCTTGACCGCCGGGAATTCACCCCTCCACTTT.